This entry lists 14 T cell receptor beta chains sequenced from one sample in a study of identifying expanded T cells in peripheral blood. Data came from immunoSEQ multiplex PCR; TCRdb stores just in-frame clones and leaves some out. The table includes approximately 100,000 clones, around nine tenths detected once. Sample: blood. The receptors shown here come from a person aged 18 to 70 in good health.

This clone was seen a handful of times. The chain couples TRBV5-3 to TRBJ2-7; 11 bases line up with TRBD1. TRBV5-3 is an ORF, and what it does is uncertain. V was clipped by 0 bases and J by 7 bases; unmatched bases: 3. The CDR3 is made up of 14 amino acids. The CDR3 loop reads CARSLVDRGREQYF. The CDR3 coding sequence is TGTGCCAGAAGCTTGGTGGACAGGGGGCGGGAGCAGTACTTC.

The chain recombines TRBV4-1 with TRBJ2-5; 8 bases line up with TRBD1. This CDR3 is built from 15 residues. V lost 1 base and J lost 9; bases outside the gene matches: 10. The germline V gene encodes CDR1 MGHRA and CDR2 YSYEKL. CDR3 DNA sequence: TGCGCCAGCAGCCAAGTGAAACAGGGGGTGGAGGCCCAGTACTTC. Its protein product is CASSQVKQGVEAQYF.

V is TRBV7-7 and J is TRBJ2-1, with a weak D call TRBD1 (6 bases). The CDR3 has 13 residues. From germline, CDR1 is SSHAT and CDR2 FNYEAQ (reference sequence). V was trimmed by 6 bases and J by 7 bases, leaving 13 bases between them. The CDR3 DNA reads TGTGCCAGCAGTCCGAGGGGGTTAAATGAGCAGTTCTTC. Amino acid sequence: CASSPRGLNEQFF.

The rearrangement links TRBV7-9 to TRBJ2-7; tentatively, D is TRBD1 or TRBD2 (5 bases each). Germline V gene sequence: CDR1 SEHNR, CDR2 FQNEAQ (reference sequence). This CDR3 contains 12 residues. The germline V and J ends were trimmed by 1 base and 7 bases, with 8 bases remaining between them. The CDR3 region has the DNA TGTGCCAGCAGCTTAGGGGGCGGGGAGCAGTACTTC. Its protein is CASSLGGGEQYF.

The chain uses TRBV28 and TRBJ2-2; 7 nucleotides match TRBD1. This CDR3 is built from 14 residues. J lost 5 bases, V lost 3 bases, and 3 bases had no gene match. CDR1 and CDR2 (germline): MDHEN, SYDVKM. CDR3 in amino acids: CASSLGQFTGELFF. DNA for the CDR3: TGTGCCAGCAGTTTGGGACAGTTTACCGGGGAGCTGTTTTTT.

V usage is TRBV9 and J usage is TRBJ2-5; D is unresolved. CDR3 length: 12 residues. Germline V lookup: CDR1 SGDLS, CDR2 YYNGEE. Trimming took off 0 bases at V and 0 bases at J, with 0 bases between the two ends. CDR3 in DNA: TGTGCCAGCAGCGTAGACCAAGAGACCCAGTACTTC. Translation gives CASSVDQETQYF.

The chain recombines TRBV7-3 with TRBJ2-3; D might be TRBD2 (5 bases). CDR1 is SGHTA and CDR2 is FQGTGA in the germline V gene. The V and J ends lost 5 bases and 0 bases respectively, with 12 bases between them. The CDR3 runs to 15 residues. The CDR3 DNA reads as TGTGCCAGCAGCCCCCTAGCTTCGAGCACAGATACGCAGTATTTT. This sequence encodes CASSPLASSTDTQYF.

This rearrangement joins TRBV27 to TRBJ2-3; D gene ambiguous. Per the germline V gene, CDR1 is MNHEY and CDR2 is SMNVEV (reference sequence). This CDR3 region has 12 residues. V dropped 3 bases and J dropped 5 bases, with 6 bases sitting between them. CDR3 coding DNA: TGTGCCAGCAGTTTCTTAGGAGATACGCAGTATTTT. This translates into CASSFLGDTQYF.

V and J are TRBV10-3 and TRBJ1-1; D unclear. This CDR3 region has 13 residues. Trimming took 3 bases from V and 4 from J, leaving 9 bases between them. The germline V gene has CDR1 ENHRY and CDR2 SYGVKD. The chain's CDR3 is CAISDAGITEAFF. The DNA of the CDR3 is TGTGCCATCAGTGACGCCGGGATCACTGAAGCTTTCTTT.

The J gene is TRBJ1-2, the V gene TRBV29-1, with D possibly matching TRBD1 (5 bases). CDR1 SQVTM and CDR2 ANQGSEA come from the germline V gene. The ends were cut back, 6 bases at V and 4 bases at J, with 15 bases in the middle. The CDR3 runs to 13 residues. The DNA for the CDR3 is TGCAGCGTCGACGCCGGGACGGTCTATGGCTACACCTTC. This codes for CSVDAGTVYGYTF.

The chain links TRBV2 to TRBJ1-6, with 7 nucleotides matching TRBD1. CDR3 length: 15 residues. The germline V gene encodes CDR1 SNHLY and CDR2 FYNNEI. V shed 7 bases and J 4 bases; nucleotides not matched to a gene: 7. The CDR3: CASKGQEVYNSPLHF. CDR3 DNA sequence: TGTGCCAGCAAAGGACAGGAAGTTTATAATTCACCCCTCCACTTT.

The CDR3 region is CAIRDPYEQYF. Here the CDR3 DNA reads TGTGCCATCCGGGATCCCTACGAGCAGTACTTC. The V call is TRBV6-1, the J call TRBJ2-7, with TRBD2 as a possible D gene (5 bases). The CDR3 extends over 11 amino acids. V dropped 10 bases and J dropped 2 bases, with 9 bases sitting between them. In germline, CDR1 is MNHNS, CDR2 SASEGT.

The chain is built from TRBV6-4 and TRBJ2-1, with 11 positions matching TRBD1. CDR1 is MRHNA and CDR2 is SNTAGT in the germline V gene. With 4 bases clipped from V and 8 bases from J, the junction kept 7 bases outside the gene matches. The CDR3 has 15 amino acids. Here the CDR3 DNA reads TGTGCCAGCAGTGGGGGACAGGGGGGATCGTATGAGCAGTTCTTC. As protein: CASSGGQGGSYEQFF.

The CDR3 here is CASSPAGDLNEQFF. The CDR3 DNA sequence: TGTGCCAGCAGTCCAGCGGGAGATCTTAATGAGCAGTTCTTC. This sequence joins TRBV6-4 and TRBJ2-1; the match to TRBD2 covers 8 bases. CDR3 length equals 14 residues. Trimming cost V 5 bases and J 7 bases; bases outside gene matches: 7. Germline V gene data show CDR1 as MRHNA and CDR2 as SNTAGT.